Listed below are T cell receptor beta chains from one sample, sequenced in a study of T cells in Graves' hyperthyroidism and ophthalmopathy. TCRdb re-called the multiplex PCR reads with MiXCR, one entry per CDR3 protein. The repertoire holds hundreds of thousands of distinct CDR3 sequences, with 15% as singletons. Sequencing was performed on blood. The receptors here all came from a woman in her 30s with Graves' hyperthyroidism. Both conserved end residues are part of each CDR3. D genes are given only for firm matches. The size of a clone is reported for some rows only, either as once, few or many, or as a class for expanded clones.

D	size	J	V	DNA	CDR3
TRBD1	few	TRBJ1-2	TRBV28	TGTGCCAGCAGCCCGGGACAGACCGTCTATGGCTACACCTTC	CASSPGQTVYGYTF
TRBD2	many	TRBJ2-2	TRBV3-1	TGTGCCAGCAGTCCGACTAGCGGGAGTATCACCGGGGAGCTGTTTTTT	CASSPTSGSITGELFF
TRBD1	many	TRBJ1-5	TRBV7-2	TGTGCCAGCAGCCGCGACAGGGGGCGAGGTCAGCCCCAGCATTTT	CASSRDRGRGQPQHF
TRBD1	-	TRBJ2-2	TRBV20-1	TGCAGTGCTATGGACAGGGGGATGTTCGGGGAGCTGTTTTTT	CSAMDRGMFGELFF
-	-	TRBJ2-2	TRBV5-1	TGCGCCAGCAGCTATATTGACACCGGGGAGCTGTTTTTT	CASSYIDTGELFF
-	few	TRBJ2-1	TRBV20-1	TGCAGTAAAGGGACTGTCTACAATGAGCAGTTCTTC	CSKGTVYNEQFF
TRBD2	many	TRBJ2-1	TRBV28	TGTGCCAGCAGTTTATGGGGGGCTAGCGGGAACCCCTACAATGAGCAGTTCTTC	CASSLWGASGNPYNEQFF
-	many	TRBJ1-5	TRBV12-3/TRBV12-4	TGTGCCAGCAGTGACCAAAGCAATCAGCCCCAGCATTTT	CASSDQSNQPQHF
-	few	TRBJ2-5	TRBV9	TGTGCCAGCAGCGTAGAGGGGCGGGGAGGAGAGACCCAGTACTTC	CASSVEGRGGETQYF
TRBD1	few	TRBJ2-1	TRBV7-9	TGTGCCAGCAGCTTAGTTGAGACAGGGTCTTACAATGAGCAGTTCTTC	CASSLVETGSYNEQFF